This is a list of T cell receptor beta chains from one sample in a study of graft-versus-host responses after intestinal transplantation. Their cognate antigens are unknown. Produced via immunoSEQ multiplex PCR; TCRdb's table is partial and in-frame only. The top ten clones hold 0.45% to 0.6% of a sample with tens of thousands of clones, roughly 93% of them seen once. Sequencing used unstimulated CD8+ T cells sorted from spleen or lymph node cells, obtained before intestinal transplant. The receptors come from a human donor who received an intestinal transplant. CDR3s include the opening cysteine and the closing phenylalanine or tryptophan. Each record gives: J gene, clone size, V gene, D gene, CDR3 DNA, CDR3 protein. D genes are given only for firm matches. Size tells how often a clone was seen (once, few, many) or the class of an expanded clone, and some rows leave it out.

j_call: TRBJ2-7
clone_size: -
v_call: TRBV10-2
d_call: -
cdr3_nt: TGCGCCAGCAGTGAGCTGACTTCCGAGCAGTACTTC
cdr3_aa: CASSELTSEQYF

j_call: TRBJ2-4
clone_size: -
v_call: TRBV13
d_call: -
cdr3_nt: TGTGCCAGCAGCTTAGGGAGGGACATTCAGTACTTC
cdr3_aa: CASSLGRDIQYF

j_call: TRBJ2-7
clone_size: -
v_call: TRBV4-1
d_call: -
cdr3_nt: TGCGCCAGCAGCCAAGTAGTCGCGGGGGCCCCCTACGAGCAGTACTTC
cdr3_aa: CASSQVVAGAPYEQYF

j_call: TRBJ2-5
clone_size: -
v_call: TRBV4-1
d_call: -
cdr3_nt: TGCGCCAGCAGCCAAGGACAGGTGGGGGAGACCCAGTACTTC
cdr3_aa: CASSQGQVGETQYF

j_call: TRBJ1-1
clone_size: -
v_call: TRBV4-1
d_call: TRBD1
cdr3_nt: TGCGCCAGCAGCCAAGGACAGGGGGGGGACACTGAAGCTTTCTTT
cdr3_aa: CASSQGQGGDTEAFF

j_call: TRBJ2-5
clone_size: -
v_call: TRBV7-9
d_call: -
cdr3_nt: TGTGCCAGCAGCACCGGACAGAAAGAGACCCAGTACTTC
cdr3_aa: CASSTGQKETQYF

j_call: TRBJ2-1
clone_size: -
v_call: TRBV9
d_call: -
cdr3_nt: TGTGCCAGCAGTGTGAATACAGGGCTGATGCACAATGAGCAGTTCTTC
cdr3_aa: CASSVNTGLMHNEQFF

j_call: TRBJ2-3
clone_size: -
v_call: TRBV5-1
d_call: -
cdr3_nt: TGCGCCAGCGGTTGGTTAGCGGAGGCGAGAGATACGCAGTATTTT
cdr3_aa: CASGWLAEARDTQYF

j_call: TRBJ2-1
clone_size: -
v_call: TRBV7-9
d_call: TRBD2
cdr3_nt: TGTGCCAGCAGCTCCAGGACTAGCGGCTCCTACAATGAGCAGTTCTTC
cdr3_aa: CASSSRTSGSYNEQFF

j_call: TRBJ1-2
clone_size: -
v_call: TRBV30
d_call: TRBD1
cdr3_nt: TGTGCCTGGATGACAGGGTTGGGCTATGGCTACACCTTC
cdr3_aa: CAWMTGLGYGYTF

j_call: TRBJ1-1
clone_size: once
v_call: TRBV7-9
d_call: -
cdr3_nt: TGTGCCAGCAGCTTCGGTAACACTGAAGCTTTCTTT
cdr3_aa: CASSFGNTEAFF

j_call: TRBJ2-7
clone_size: -
v_call: TRBV28
d_call: TRBD2
cdr3_nt: TGTGCCAGCAGTTTTGGGACTATCCCCTACGAGCAGTACTTC
cdr3_aa: CASSFGTIPYEQYF

j_call: TRBJ1-2
clone_size: -
v_call: TRBV5-1
d_call: TRBD1
cdr3_nt: TGCGCCAGCAGCTCGCCGGGACAGGCTAACTATGGCTACACCTTC
cdr3_aa: CASSSPGQANYGYTF

j_call: TRBJ2-7
clone_size: -
v_call: TRBV27
d_call: TRBD1
cdr3_nt: TGTGCCAGCAGTTTATCGGGACAGGGGACCAACGAGCAGTACTTC
cdr3_aa: CASSLSGQGTNEQYF

j_call: TRBJ1-6
clone_size: few
v_call: TRBV9
d_call: -
cdr3_nt: TGTGCCAGCAGCGCGGGGGGGTCCTATAATTCACCCCTCCACTTT
cdr3_aa: CASSAGGSYNSPLHF

j_call: TRBJ2-1
clone_size: -
v_call: TRBV27
d_call: TRBD2
cdr3_nt: TGTGCCAGCAGTTGGGTAGCGGGAGCCTACAATGAGCAGTTCTTC
cdr3_aa: CASSWVAGAYNEQFF